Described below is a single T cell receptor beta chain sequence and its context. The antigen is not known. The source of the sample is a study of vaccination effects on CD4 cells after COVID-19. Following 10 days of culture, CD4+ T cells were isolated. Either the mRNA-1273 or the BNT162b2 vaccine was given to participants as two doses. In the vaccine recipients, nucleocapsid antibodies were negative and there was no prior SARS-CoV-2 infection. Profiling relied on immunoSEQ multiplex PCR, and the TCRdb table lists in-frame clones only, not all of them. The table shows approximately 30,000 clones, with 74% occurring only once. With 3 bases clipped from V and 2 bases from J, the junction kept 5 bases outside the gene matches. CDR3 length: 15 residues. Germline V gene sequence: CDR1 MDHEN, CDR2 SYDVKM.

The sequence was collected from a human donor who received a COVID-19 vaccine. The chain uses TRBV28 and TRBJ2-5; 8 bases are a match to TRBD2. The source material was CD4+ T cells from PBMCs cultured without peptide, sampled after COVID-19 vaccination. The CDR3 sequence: CASSFGGVLQETQYF. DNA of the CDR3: TGTGCCAGCAGTTTCGGGGGGGTTCTACAAGAGACCCAGTACTTC.